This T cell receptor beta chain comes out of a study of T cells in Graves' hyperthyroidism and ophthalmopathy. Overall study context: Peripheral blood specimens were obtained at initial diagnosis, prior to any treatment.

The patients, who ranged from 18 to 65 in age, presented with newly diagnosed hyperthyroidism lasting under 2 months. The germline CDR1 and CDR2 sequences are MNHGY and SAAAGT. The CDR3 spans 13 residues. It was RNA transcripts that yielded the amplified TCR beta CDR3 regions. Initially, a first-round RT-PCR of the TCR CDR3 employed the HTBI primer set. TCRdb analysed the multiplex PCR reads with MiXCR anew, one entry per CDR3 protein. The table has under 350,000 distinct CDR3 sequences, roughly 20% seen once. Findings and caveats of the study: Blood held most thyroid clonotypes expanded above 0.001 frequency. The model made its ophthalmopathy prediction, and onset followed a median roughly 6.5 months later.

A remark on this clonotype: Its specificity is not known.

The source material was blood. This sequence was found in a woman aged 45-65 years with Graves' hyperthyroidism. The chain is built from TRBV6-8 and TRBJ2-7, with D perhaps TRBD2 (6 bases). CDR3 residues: CVSLTRGDYEQYV. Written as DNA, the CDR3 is TGCGTCAGCTTAACGCGGGGAGACTACGAGCAGTACGTC.